This T cell receptor beta chain was obtained from a study of blood T cell repertoires in COVID-19. The CDR3 has 15 amino acids. CDR1 is LGHDT and CDR2 is YNNKEL in the germline V gene (reference sequence). V was trimmed by 4 bases and J by 5 bases, leaving 17 bases between them. Data came from immunoSEQ multiplex PCR; TCRdb stores just in-frame clones and leaves some out. The table lists under 250,000 clones, approximately 87% of them singletons. The receptor was isolated from a woman in her seventies with active or convalescent COVID-19. The V call is TRBV3-1 (or the pseudogene TRBV3-2), the J call TRBJ1-1; tentatively, D is TRBD1 (5 bases). Sequencing used peripheral blood. CDR3 protein: CASSRDSFLRTEAFF. As DNA, the CDR3 is TGTGCCAGCAGCCGAGACAGTTTTCTGAGGACTGAAGCTTTCTTT.